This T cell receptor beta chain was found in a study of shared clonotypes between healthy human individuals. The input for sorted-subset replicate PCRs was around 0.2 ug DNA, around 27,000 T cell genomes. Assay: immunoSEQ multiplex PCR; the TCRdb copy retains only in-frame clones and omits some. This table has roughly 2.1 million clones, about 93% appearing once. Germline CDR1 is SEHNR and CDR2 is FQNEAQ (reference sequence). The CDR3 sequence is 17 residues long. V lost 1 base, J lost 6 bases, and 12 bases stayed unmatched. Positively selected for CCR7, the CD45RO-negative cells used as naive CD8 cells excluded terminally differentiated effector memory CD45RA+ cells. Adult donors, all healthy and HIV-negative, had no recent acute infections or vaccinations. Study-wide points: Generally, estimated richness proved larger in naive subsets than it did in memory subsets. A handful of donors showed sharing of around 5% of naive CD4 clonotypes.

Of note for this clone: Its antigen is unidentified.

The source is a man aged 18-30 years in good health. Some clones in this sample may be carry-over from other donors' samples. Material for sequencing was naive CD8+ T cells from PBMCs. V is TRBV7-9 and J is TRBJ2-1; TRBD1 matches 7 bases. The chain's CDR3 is CASSLGPRAGQANEQFF. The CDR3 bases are TGTGCCAGCAGCTTAGGTCCCCGGGCAGGACAGGCCAATGAGCAGTTCTTC. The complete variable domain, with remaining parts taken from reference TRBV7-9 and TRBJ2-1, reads DTGVSQNPRHKITKRGQNVTFRCDPISEHNRLYWYRQTLGQGPEFLTYFQNEAQLEKSRLLSDRFSAERPKGSFSTLEIQRTEQGDSAMYLCASSLGPRAGQANEQFFGPGTRLTVL.